The clone carrying this T cell receptor beta chain has more than one count but fewer than ten. What it recognizes is unknown. These data are taken from a study of cytomegalovirus exposure and HLA in healthy donors. The wider study: There were approximately 81 million unique TCRs (from HLA-typed donors) in an early data release.

Both 60 Vbeta primers and 13 Jbeta primers went into the PCR. Sequencing was performed with immunoSEQ multiplex PCR; in TCRdb, only in-frame clones are kept and a portion is missing. The repertoire has some 59,000 clones, approximately 86% of them found once; the top ten carry approximately 3%. Study-level results: Researchers catalogued some 160 TCR beta chains as cytomegalovirus-associated. About 87% or about 30% of the time was how often most TCR beta V segments were productive, according to an earlier analysis.

Sequencing input: PBMCs. The receptor's source is a woman aged 18-30 years in good health and CMV-seronegative.

The CDR3 loop reads CASSYGSGNRYEQYF. CDR3 in DNA: TGTGCCAGCAGTTACGGGTCGGGGAATCGCTACGAGCAGTACTTC. The V gene is TRBV6-6, the J gene TRBJ2-7; D might be TRBD2 (5 bases). With 2 bases removed from V and 3 bases from J, the gap between germline ends came to 14 bases. Germline CDR1 reads MNHNY; CDR2 reads SVGAGI (reference sequence). This CDR3 has 15 residues.